This T cell receptor beta chain was documented in a study of T cells in Graves' hyperthyroidism and ophthalmopathy. Regarding the study as a whole: Among clonotypes expanded in thyroid above 0.001, most were also found in blood. The authors' 13 V-J model separated ophthalmopathy from stable hyperthyroidism.

The V gene's germline CDR1 is LNHDA and CDR2 SQIVND (reference sequence). V was pared by 8 bases and J by 4 bases, with 12 bases between. The CDR3 runs 13 residues. Participants, patients aged 18 to 65, had newly diagnosed hyperthyroidism with a duration under 2 months. Extraction of PBMCs used roughly 9.3 ml of fresh peripheral blood. The TCR beta CDR3 regions underwent amplification using RNA transcripts as the source. Researchers ran a first-round RT-PCR on the TCR CDR3 using the HTBI primer set. TCRdb reanalysed the multiplex PCR reads using MiXCR and keeps one entry per CDR3 protein. Of around 760,000 distinct CDR3 sequences listed, just over 35% are singletons. This clonotype was counted many times. What it binds is not known.

The V gene is TRBV19, the J gene TRBJ1-5; maybe TRBD1 (6 bases). The TCR was taken from a woman aged 40 to 50 with Graves' hyperthyroidism. Source material: blood. As DNA, the CDR3 is TGTGCCAGTCTTAAACAGGGAAATCAGCCCCAGCATTTT. This gives the protein CASLKQGNQPQHF. Full variable domain (missing parts from reference TRBV19 and TRBJ1-5): DGGITQSPKYLFRKEGQNVTLSCEQNLNHDAMYWYRQDPGQGLRLIYYSQIVNDFQKGDIAEGYSVSREKKESFPLTVTSAQKNPTAFYLCASLKQGNQPQHFGDGTRLSIL.